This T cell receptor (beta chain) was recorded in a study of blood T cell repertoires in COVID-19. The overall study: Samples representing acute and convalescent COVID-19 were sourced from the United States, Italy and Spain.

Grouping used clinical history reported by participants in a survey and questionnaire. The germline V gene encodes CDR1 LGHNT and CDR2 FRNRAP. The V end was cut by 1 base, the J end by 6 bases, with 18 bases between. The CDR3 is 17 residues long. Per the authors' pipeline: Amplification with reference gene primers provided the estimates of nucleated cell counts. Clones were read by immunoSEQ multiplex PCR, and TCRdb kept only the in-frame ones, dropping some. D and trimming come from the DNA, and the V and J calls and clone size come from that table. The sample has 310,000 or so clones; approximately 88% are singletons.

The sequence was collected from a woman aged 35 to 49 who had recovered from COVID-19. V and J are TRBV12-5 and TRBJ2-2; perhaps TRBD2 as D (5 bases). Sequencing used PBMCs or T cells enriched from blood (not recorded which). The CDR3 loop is CASGLAVGPLGAGELFF. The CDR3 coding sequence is TGTGCTAGTGGTTTGGCTGTAGGTCCGCTGGGAGCCGGGGAGCTGTTTTTT.